The 14 T cell receptor beta chains reported below all come from one sample, sequenced in a study of monozygotic twins with inflammatory bowel disease. From its re-call of the 5' RACE reads, TCRdb lists each CDR3 protein once, without DNA. This sample's table reports over 200,000 distinct CDR3 sequences. The material sequenced was blood. The origin of the receptors is a human donor with ulcerative colitis or Crohn's disease, or a healthy co-twin of an affected twin (not recorded which).

The rearrangement joins TRBV12-3 or TRBV12-4 to TRBJ1-1; TCRdb outputs TRBD1, but without DNA this stays unchecked. This CDR3 contains 14 residues. CDR3 in amino acids: CASRRQEQGSEAFF.

The V and J genes are TRBV5-6 and TRBJ1-6. Germline loops: CDR1 SGHDT, CDR2 YYEEEE. This CDR3 is built from 13 residues. The CDR3 loop reads CASSIPHNSPLHF.

V and J are TRBV4-1 and TRBJ2-3; the TRBD1 assignment by TCRdb is unverifiable without DNA. Germline loops: CDR1 MGHRA, CDR2 YSYEKL. The CDR3 is 16 residues long. The CDR3 is CASSQEWAGGMDTQYF.

The chain couples TRBV30 to TRBJ1-6; TCRdb names TRBD1, which stays unverified in the absence of DNA. This CDR3 contains 14 residues. Germline V lookup: CDR1 GTSNPN, CDR2 SVGIG (reference sequence). This chain's CDR3 is CAWSLGQEYSPLHF.

The CDR3 spells CSASNPRGSTDTQYF. The chain employs TRBV20-1 and TRBJ2-3; the TCRdb call, TRBD1, lacks DNA for checking. Looked up from germline, CDR1 is DFQATT and CDR2 is SNEGSKA (reference sequence). The CDR3 has 15 amino acids.

The genes are TRBV28 and TRBJ1-1. The CDR3 covers 15 residues. Germline CDR1 MDHEN, CDR2 SYDVKM. The CDR3 here is CAIIRAQGFSAEAFF.

This rearrangement joins TRBV29-1 to TRBJ1-1; the D gene TCRdb calls, TRBD1, cannot be checked with no DNA. CDR1 and CDR2 (germline): SQVTM, ANQGSEA. This CDR3 comprises 14 residues. CDR3 sequence: CSVAPRGEGVEAFF.

The chain recombines TRBV11-3 with TRBJ1-1. Germline V gene data show CDR1 as SGHNT and CDR2 as YENEEA. The CDR3 has 16 amino acids. This CDR3 is CASSPDGRGGVTEAFF.

The CDR3 reads CSARPPGMSSGNTIYF. The V gene is TRBV20-1, the J gene TRBJ1-3; TCRdb's assignment of TRBD1 cannot be checked, as there is no DNA. Germline loops: CDR1 DFQATT, CDR2 SNEGSKA (reference sequence). The CDR3 spans 16 residues.

The chain has TRBV7-2 and TRBJ1-2. Germline assignment: CDR1 SGHTA and CDR2 FQGNSA. The CDR3 loop spans 14 amino acids. This chain's CDR3 is CASSLLAKNYGYTF.

The chain uses TRBV12-3 or TRBV12-4 and TRBJ1-5; absent DNA, TCRdb's TRBD1 call cannot be checked. CDR3 length equals 14 residues. This CDR3 reads CASSRTGDISPQHF.

The chain uses TRBV7-9 and TRBJ1-2. The CDR3 runs 15 residues. CDR1 is SEHNR and CDR2 is FQNEAQ in the germline V gene (reference sequence). CDR3 region: CASSLGTREQYGYTF.

This chain's CDR3 is CASSQGVGVPEETQYF. The chain combines TRBV4-2 with TRBJ2-5. Germline loops: CDR1 LGHNA, CDR2 YNFKEQ. This CDR3 comprises 16 residues.

This sequence joins TRBV5-1 and TRBJ1-1. Germline CDR1 and CDR2: SGHRS and YFSETQ. CDR3 length: 13 amino acids. This chain's CDR3 is CASSFRVNTEAFF.